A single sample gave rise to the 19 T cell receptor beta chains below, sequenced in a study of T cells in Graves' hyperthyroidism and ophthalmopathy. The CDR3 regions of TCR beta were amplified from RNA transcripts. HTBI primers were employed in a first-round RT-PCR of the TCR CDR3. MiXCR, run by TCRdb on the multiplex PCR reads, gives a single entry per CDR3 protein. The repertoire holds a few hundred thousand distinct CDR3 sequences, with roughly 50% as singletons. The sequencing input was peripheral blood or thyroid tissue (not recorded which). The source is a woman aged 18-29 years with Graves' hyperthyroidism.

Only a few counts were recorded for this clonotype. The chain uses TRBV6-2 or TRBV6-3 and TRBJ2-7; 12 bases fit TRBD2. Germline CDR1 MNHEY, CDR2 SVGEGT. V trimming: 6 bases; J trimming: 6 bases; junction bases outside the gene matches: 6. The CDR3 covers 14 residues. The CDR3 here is CASRILAGGGEQYF. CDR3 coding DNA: TGTGCCAGCAGAATACTAGCGGGAGGAGGCGAGCAGTACTTC.

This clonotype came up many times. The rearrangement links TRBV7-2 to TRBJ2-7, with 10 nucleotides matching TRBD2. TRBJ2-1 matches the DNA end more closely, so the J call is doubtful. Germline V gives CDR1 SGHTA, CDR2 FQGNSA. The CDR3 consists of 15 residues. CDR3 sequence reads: CASSLDLAGAGEQFF. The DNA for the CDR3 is TGTGCCAGCAGCTTAGACCTAGCGGGAGCCGGAGAGCAGTTCTTC.

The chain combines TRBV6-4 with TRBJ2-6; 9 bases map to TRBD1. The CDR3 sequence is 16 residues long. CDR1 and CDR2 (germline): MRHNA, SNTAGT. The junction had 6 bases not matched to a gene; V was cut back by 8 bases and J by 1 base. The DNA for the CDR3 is TGTGCCAGCGGCTGGGACAGGGAATCTGGGGCCAACGTCCTGACTTTC. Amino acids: CASGWDRESGANVLTF.

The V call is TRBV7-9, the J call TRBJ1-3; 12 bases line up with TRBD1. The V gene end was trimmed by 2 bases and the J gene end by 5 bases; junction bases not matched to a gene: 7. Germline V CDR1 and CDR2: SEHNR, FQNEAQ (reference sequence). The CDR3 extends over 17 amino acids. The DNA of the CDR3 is TGTGCCAGCAGCTTATTCCCACGGGACAGGGGGCGAAACACCATATATTTT. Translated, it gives CASSLFPRDRGRNTIYF.

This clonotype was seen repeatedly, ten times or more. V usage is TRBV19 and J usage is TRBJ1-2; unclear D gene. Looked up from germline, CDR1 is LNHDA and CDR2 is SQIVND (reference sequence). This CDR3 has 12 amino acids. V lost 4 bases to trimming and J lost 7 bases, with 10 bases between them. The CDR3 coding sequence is TGTGCCAGTAGTACCAGAGGCGGTGGCTACACCTTC. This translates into CASSTRGGGYTF.

The CDR3 bases are TGTGCCAGTTTAGCGGGACCATACGAGCAGTACTTC. Residues: CASLAGPYEQYF. The chain couples TRBV2 to TRBJ2-7; 8 bases are a match to TRBD2. The trim removed 9 bases at V and 4 bases at J, leaving 5 bases unmatched. The CDR3 loop spans 12 amino acids. The germline CDR1 and CDR2 sequences are SNHLY and FYNNEI. The entire variable domain, with the rest obtained from reference TRBV2 and TRBJ2-7, is as follows: EPEVTQTPSHQVTQMGQEVILRCVPISNHLYFYWYRQILGQKVEFLVSFYNNEISEKSEIFDDQFSVERPDGSNFTLKIRSTKLEDSAMYFCASLAGPYEQYFGPGTRLTVT.

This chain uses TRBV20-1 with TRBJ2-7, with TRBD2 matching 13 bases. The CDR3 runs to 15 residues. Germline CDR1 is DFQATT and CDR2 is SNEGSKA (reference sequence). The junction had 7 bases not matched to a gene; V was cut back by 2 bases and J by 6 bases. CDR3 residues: CSARPGLAGDGEQYF. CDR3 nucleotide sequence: TGCAGTGCTAGACCCGGACTAGCGGGAGACGGCGAGCAGTACTTC.

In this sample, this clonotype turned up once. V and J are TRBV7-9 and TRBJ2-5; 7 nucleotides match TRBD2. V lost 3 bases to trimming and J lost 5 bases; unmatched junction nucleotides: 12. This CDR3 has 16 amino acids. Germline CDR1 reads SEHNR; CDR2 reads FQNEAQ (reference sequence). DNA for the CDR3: TGTGCCAGCAGCTTGGTTGGGGAAGGAGCGGGGGAGACCCAGTACTTC. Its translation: CASSLVGEGAGETQYF.

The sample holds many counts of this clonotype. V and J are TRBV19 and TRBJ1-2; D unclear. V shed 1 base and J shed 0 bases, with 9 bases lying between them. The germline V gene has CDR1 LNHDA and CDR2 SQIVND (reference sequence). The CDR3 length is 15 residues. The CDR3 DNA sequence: TGTGCCAGTAGTATAGTTTGGGGAGCTAACTATGGCTACACCTTC. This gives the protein CASSIVWGANYGYTF.

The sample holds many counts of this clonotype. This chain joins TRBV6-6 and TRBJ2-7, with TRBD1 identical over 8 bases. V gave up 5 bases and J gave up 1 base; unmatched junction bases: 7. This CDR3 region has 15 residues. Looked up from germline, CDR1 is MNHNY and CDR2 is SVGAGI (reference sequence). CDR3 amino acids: CASSGGTGLSYEQYF. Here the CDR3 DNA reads TGTGCCAGCAGTGGGGGGACAGGATTATCCTACGAGCAGTACTTC.

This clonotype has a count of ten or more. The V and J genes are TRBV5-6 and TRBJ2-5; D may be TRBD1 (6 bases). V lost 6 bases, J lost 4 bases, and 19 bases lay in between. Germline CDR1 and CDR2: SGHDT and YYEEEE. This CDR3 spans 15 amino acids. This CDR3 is CASTERGSRVETQYF. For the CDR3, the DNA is TGTGCCAGCACCGAAAGGGGGAGTAGAGTAGAGACCCAGTACTTC.

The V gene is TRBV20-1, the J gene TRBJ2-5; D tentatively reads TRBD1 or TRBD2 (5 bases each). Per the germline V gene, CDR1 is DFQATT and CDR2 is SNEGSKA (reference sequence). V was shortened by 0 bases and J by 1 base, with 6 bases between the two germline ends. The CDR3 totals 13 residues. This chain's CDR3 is CSAREGRQETQYF. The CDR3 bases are TGCAGTGCTAGAGAGGGACGCCAAGAGACCCAGTACTTC.

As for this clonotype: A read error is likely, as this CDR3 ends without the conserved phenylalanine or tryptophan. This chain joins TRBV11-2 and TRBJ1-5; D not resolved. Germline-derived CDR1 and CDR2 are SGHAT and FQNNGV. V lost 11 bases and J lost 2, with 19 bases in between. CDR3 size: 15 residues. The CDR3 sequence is CAWTARGWGNQPQHL. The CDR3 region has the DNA TGTGCCTGGACCGCCCGGGGATGGGGCAATCAGCCCCAGCATCTT.

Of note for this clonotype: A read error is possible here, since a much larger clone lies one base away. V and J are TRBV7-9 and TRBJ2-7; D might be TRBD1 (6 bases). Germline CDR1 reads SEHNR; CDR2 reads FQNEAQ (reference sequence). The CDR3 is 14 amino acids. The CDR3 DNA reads TGTGCCGGCAGCCCCCCAGGGGTTTCCTACGAGCAGTACTTC. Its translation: CAGSPPGVSYEQYF.

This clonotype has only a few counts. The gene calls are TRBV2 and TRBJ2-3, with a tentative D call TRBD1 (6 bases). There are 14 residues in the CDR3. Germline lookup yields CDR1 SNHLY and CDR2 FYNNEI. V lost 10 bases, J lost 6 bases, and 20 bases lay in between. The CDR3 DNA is TGTGCCACAGGATGGGAGAGGGGGTTCGATACGCAGTATTTT. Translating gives CATGWERGFDTQYF.

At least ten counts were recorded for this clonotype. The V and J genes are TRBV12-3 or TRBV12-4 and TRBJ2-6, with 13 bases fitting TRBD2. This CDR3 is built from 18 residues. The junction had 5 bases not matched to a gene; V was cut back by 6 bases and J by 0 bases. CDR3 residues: CASSRTSGRISGANVLTF. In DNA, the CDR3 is TGTGCCAGCAGCAGGACTAGCGGGAGAATCTCTGGGGCCAACGTCCTGACTTTC.

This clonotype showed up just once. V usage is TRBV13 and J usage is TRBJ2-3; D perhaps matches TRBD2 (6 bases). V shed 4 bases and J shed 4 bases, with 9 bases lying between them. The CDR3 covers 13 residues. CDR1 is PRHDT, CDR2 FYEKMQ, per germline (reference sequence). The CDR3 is CASSSGTSDTQYF. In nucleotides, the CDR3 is TGTGCCAGCAGCTCGGGGACTTCAGATACGCAGTATTTT.

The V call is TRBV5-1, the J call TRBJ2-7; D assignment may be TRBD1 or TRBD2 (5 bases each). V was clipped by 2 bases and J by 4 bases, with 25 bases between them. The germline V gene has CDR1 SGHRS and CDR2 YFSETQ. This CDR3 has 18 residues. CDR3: CASSFGKGWDLSGYEQYF. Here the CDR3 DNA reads TGCGCCAGCAGCTTTGGAAAGGGTTGGGACCTCTCCGGTTACGAGCAGTACTTC.

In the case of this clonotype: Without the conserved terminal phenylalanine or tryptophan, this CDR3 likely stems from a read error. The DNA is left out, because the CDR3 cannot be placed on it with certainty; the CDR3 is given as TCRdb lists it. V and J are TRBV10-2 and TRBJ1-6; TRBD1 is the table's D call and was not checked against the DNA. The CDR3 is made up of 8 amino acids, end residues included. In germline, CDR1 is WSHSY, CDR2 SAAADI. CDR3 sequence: CASSETGT.